This entry lists 24 T cell receptor beta chains sequenced from one sample in a study of patients and donors after allogeneic stem cell transplantation. MiXCR was run by TCRdb on the RT-PCR reads, yielding one entry per CDR3 protein. Counted here are about 150,000 distinct CDR3 sequences, 24% occurring once; the ten biggest clones make up roughly a quarter. The sample taken for sequencing was blood, either unsorted or a sorted T cell fraction (not recorded which). The receptors shown here come from a human donor who was either an allogeneic HSCT recipient or a stem cell or donor lymphocyte infusion donor (not recorded which). It is not recorded whose cells these are; they may come from a transplant donor.

The V gene is TRBV7-9, the J gene TRBJ1-2; 9 nucleotides align to TRBD1. Per the germline V gene, CDR1 is SEHNR and CDR2 is FQNEAQ (reference sequence). V shed 9 bases, J shed 4 bases, and the junction held 6 bases outside the gene matches. The CDR3 runs to 13 residues. In DNA, the CDR3 is TGTGCCAGTGGGACAGGGCTGGGCTATGGCTACACCTTC. Its protein product is CASGTGLGYGYTF.

In this sample, this clonotype turned up a few times. A read error may produce the germline difference seen at one junction end. V gene TRBV20-1 combines with J gene TRBJ1-1, with D perhaps TRBD1 (6 bases). The CDR3 sequence is 10 residues long. Germline assignment: CDR1 DFQATT and CDR2 SNEGSKA (reference sequence). The CDR3 loop is CSARGVEGVF. The CDR3 DNA reads as TGCAGTGCTAGAGGCGTTGAGGGGGTCTTT.

This rearrangement joins TRBV15 to TRBJ2-5; D is ambiguous. V gave up 0 bases and J gave up 9 bases, with 11 bases separating them. This CDR3 has 13 amino acids. CDR1 is LNHNV, CDR2 YYDKDF, per germline (reference sequence). The chain's CDR3 is CATSRDLPEPQYF. DNA of the CDR3: TGTGCCACCAGCAGAGATCTCCCGGAGCCCCAGTACTTC.

The J gene is TRBJ1-5, the V gene TRBV10-2; TRBD1 is a possible D gene (5 bases). This CDR3 region has 12 residues. The V gene's germline CDR1 is WSHSY and CDR2 SAAADI. The germline V and J ends were trimmed by 9 bases and 0 bases, with 6 bases remaining between them. The CDR3, as DNA: TGCGCCAGTGACAGTAGCAATCAGCCCCAGCATTTT. It translates to CASDSSNQPQHF.

This clonotype showed up just a few times. The V call is TRBV29-1, the J call TRBJ1-1; D unclear. The germline V gene has CDR1 SQVTM and CDR2 ANQGSEA. With 7 bases removed from V and 0 bases from J, the gap between germline ends came to 12 bases. The length of the CDR3 is 13 residues. The CDR3 nucleotides are TGCAGCGCTCAACAGAAAATGAACACTGAAGCTTTCTTT. It translates to CSAQQKMNTEAFF.

The chain links TRBV6-2 or TRBV6-3 to TRBJ2-3, with TRBD2 matching 9 bases. The CDR3 has 14 residues. V gave up 4 bases and J gave up 6 bases; unmatched junction bases: 5. Germline V lookup: CDR1 MNHEY, CDR2 SVGEGT. For the CDR3, the DNA is TGTGCCAGCAGTTGGGCGGGAGGGCAGGATACGCAGTATTTT. The encoded protein is CASSWAGGQDTQYF.

With respect to this clonotype: A junction end diverges from the germline sequence, so it may reflect a read error. The V and J genes are TRBV7-7 and TRBJ2-2; D gene ambiguous. The CDR3 loop spans 14 amino acids. Germline V gene data show CDR1 as SSHAT and CDR2 as FNYEAQ (reference sequence). Written as DNA, the CDR3 is TGTGCTAGCAGCTCGAAGATCAACACCGGGGAGCTGTTTTTT. This codes for CASSSKINTGELFF.

Only a few counts were recorded for this clonotype. This chain joins TRBV20-1 and TRBJ1-2; 7 bases map to TRBD1. J gave up 4 bases and V 3 bases, and 8 bases lay outside the gene matches. Germline-derived CDR1 and CDR2 are DFQATT and SNEGSKA (reference sequence). The CDR3 has 14 amino acids. The CDR3 bases are TGCAGTGCTAGGTCGTCAGGGGGTGGCTATGGCTACACCTTC. This codes for CSARSSGGGYGYTF.

V gene TRBV7-6 combines with J gene TRBJ1-5, with 11 bases that match TRBD1. This CDR3 has 14 residues. In germline, CDR1 is SGHVS, CDR2 FNYEAQ. V gave up 5 bases and J gave up 6 bases; unmatched junction bases: 3. This CDR3 reads CASSPGTGGQPQHF. CDR3 in DNA: TGTGCCAGCAGCCCAGGGACAGGGGGTCAGCCCCAGCATTTT.

The V call is TRBV29-1, the J call TRBJ2-1; D is possibly TRBD2 (5 bases). V was pared by 4 bases and J by 0 bases, with 16 bases between. This CDR3 region has 16 residues. Germline lookup yields CDR1 SQVTM and CDR2 ANQGSEA. The CDR3 nucleotides are TGCAGCGTTGGACTGGGCGGGCTAAGCTCCTACAATGAGCAGTTCTTC. This codes for CSVGLGGLSSYNEQFF.

This clonotype was counted between two and nine times. The CDR3 here is CASSSRTASTF. CDR3 nucleotides: TGTGCCAGCAGCTCACGGACAGCGAGCACCTTC. The V gene is TRBV11-3, the J gene TRBJ1-2; possibly TRBD1 for D (6 bases). Germline V gene data show CDR1 as SGHNT and CDR2 as YENEEA. The CDR3 has 11 residues. Trimming pared 4 bases from V and 13 bases from J, leaving 13 bases between. The variable domain in full, with the rest retrieved from reference TRBV11-3 and TRBJ1-2, is EAGVVQSPRYKIIEKKQPVAFWCNPISGHNTLYWYLQNLGQGPELLIRYENEEAVDDSQLPKDRFSAERLKGVDSTLKIQPAELGDSAVYLCASSSRTASTFGSGTRLTVV.

The chain links TRBV23-1 to TRBJ2-1; no clear D gene. TRBV23-1 is labeled an ORF, and its function is uncertain. The CDR3 spans 13 residues. V lost 5 bases and J 2 bases, leaving 7 bases between the germline ends. CDR3 in amino acids: CASSRQPYNEQFF. Here the CDR3 DNA reads TGCGCCAGCAGTAGGCAGCCCTACAATGAGCAGTTCTTC.

This clonotype has more than one count but fewer than ten. This chain links TRBV6-2 or TRBV6-3 with TRBJ2-4, with no clear D. Trimming stripped 0 bases from V and 2 bases from J, with 8 bases between. The CDR3 is made up of 15 amino acids. CDR1 and CDR2 (germline): MNHEY, SVGEGT. The CDR3 sequence is CASSYSRLTKNIQYF. DNA for the CDR3: TGTGCCAGCAGTTACTCGCGTCTAACCAAAAACATTCAGTACTTC.

This clonotype appeared a few times. The genes are TRBV5-1 and TRBJ1-3; D remains ambiguous. This CDR3 has 14 residues. Between the trimmed V and J ends, which lost 4 bases and 0 bases, there was a span of 8 bases. Germline lookup yields CDR1 SGHRS and CDR2 YFSETQ. The CDR3 sequence is CASSMGHSGNTIYF. CDR3 nucleotides: TGCGCCAGCAGCATGGGTCACTCTGGAAACACCATATATTTT.

This chain joins TRBV27 and TRBJ2-5; a weak D match, TRBD2 (7 bases). The CDR3 totals 16 residues. The germline CDR1 and CDR2 sequences are MNHEY and SMNVEV (reference sequence). Deletions cut 0 bases from V and 2 bases from J, with 13 bases between. CDR3 amino acids: CASSLSVAGAQETQYF. The CDR3 coding sequence is TGTGCCAGCAGTTTATCGGTGGCGGGGGCTCAAGAGACCCAGTACTTC.

This rearrangement joins TRBV7-9 to TRBJ2-6; D is ambiguous. Germline loops: CDR1 SEHNR, CDR2 FQNEAQ (reference sequence). The CDR3 sequence is 14 residues long. V was shortened by 1 base and J by 4 bases, with 5 bases between the two germline ends. The CDR3 coding sequence is TGTGCCAGCAGCTTAGTGTTGGGGGCCAACGTCCTGACTTTC. Translated, it gives CASSLVLGANVLTF.

The gene calls are TRBV2 and TRBJ1-1; D perhaps matches TRBD1 (6 bases). Germline values: CDR1 SNHLY, CDR2 FYNNEI. The CDR3 consists of 11 residues. The CDR3 DNA is TGTGCGTTAGGGGGGAACACTGAAGCTTTCTTT. Encoded protein: CALGGNTEAFF. Drawing the rest from reference TRBV2 and TRBJ1-1, the complete variable domain is EPEVTQTPSHQVTQMGQEVILRCVPISNHLYFYWYRQILGQKVEFLVSFYNNEISEKSEIFDDQFSVERPDGSNFTLKIRSTKLEDSAMYFCALGGNTEAFFGQGTRLTVV.

This clonotype has just a few counts. The gene calls are TRBV20-1 and TRBJ1-1, with 7 bases matching TRBD1. Germline CDR1 reads DFQATT; CDR2 reads SNEGSKA (reference sequence). The CDR3 has 15 residues. J was trimmed by 4 bases and V by 0 bases; bases with no gene match: 8. The CDR3 is CSARDDGKGATEAFF. The CDR3 nucleotides are TGCAGTGCTAGAGATGACGGCAAGGGGGCCACTGAAGCTTTCTTT.

This clonotype was seen at least ten times. The chain is built from TRBV12-3 or TRBV12-4 and TRBJ1-5, with TRBD1 identical over 7 bases. The CDR3 sequence is 14 residues long. Trimming at V came to 6 bases and at J to 0 bases, leaving 2 bases not matched to a gene. The CDR3 here is CASSPGGSNQPQHF. The CDR3 DNA follows: TGTGCCAGCAGCCCAGGGGGTAGCAATCAGCCCCAGCATTTT.

The gene calls are TRBV12-3 or TRBV12-4 and TRBJ2-2, with D perhaps matching TRBD1 (6 bases). The CDR3 is 14 amino acids. Trimming removed 5 bases at V and 4 bases at J, with 11 bases between. This CDR3 is CASSRTGPTGELFF. CDR3 DNA sequence: TGTGCCAGCAGTCGCACAGGGCCCACCGGGGAGCTGTTTTTT.

Ten or more counts support this clonotype. Relative to the germline gene, one junction end is altered; a read error may explain this. DNA of the CDR3: TGCGCCAGCAGCCAAGATCGGGGGCAGCCCCAGCATTTT. This sequence encodes CASSQDRGQPQHF. This chain links TRBV3-1 with TRBJ1-5; TRBD1 is a possible D gene (5 bases). The germline V gene has CDR1 LGHDT and CDR2 YNNKEL (reference sequence). CDR3 length equals 13 residues.

V usage is TRBV6-6 and J usage is TRBJ1-2; no clear D gene. The CDR3 length is 14 residues. The germline V gene has CDR1 MNHNY and CDR2 SVGAGI (reference sequence). Trimming removed 2 bases at V and 5 bases at J, with 12 bases between. CDR3 sequence: CASSYDDTGYGYTF. The CDR3 region has the DNA TGTGCCAGCAGTTACGACGACACTGGATATGGCTACACCTTC.

The table lists this clonotype with many counts. The J gene is TRBJ2-1, the V gene TRBV7-3; 7 positions match TRBD1. CDR1 is SGHTA, CDR2 FQGTGA, per germline. V lost 3 bases and J lost 9; bases outside the gene matches: 5. The CDR3 extends over 13 amino acids. CDR3: CASSFNAGGEQFF. The CDR3 DNA reads TGTGCCAGCAGCTTTAATGCAGGGGGTGAGCAGTTCTTC.

This clonotype showed up just a few times. This chain connects TRBV29-1 to TRBJ1-1; D is unclear. V was cut by 4 bases and J by 0 bases, with 6 bases left in between. The CDR3 runs 12 residues. CDR1 is SQVTM, CDR2 ANQGSEA, per germline. Here the CDR3 reads CSVGSMNTEAFF. In DNA form, the CDR3 reads TGCAGCGTTGGAAGTATGAACACTGAAGCTTTCTTT. Combining the CDR3 with reference TRBV29-1 and TRBJ1-1 gives the whole variable domain SAVISQKPSRDICQRGTSLTIQCQVDSQVTMMFWYRQQPGQSLTLIATANQGSEATYESGFVIDKFPISRPNLTFSTLTVSNMSPEDSSIYLCSVGSMNTEAFFGQGTRLTVV.